This T cell receptor beta chain was sequenced in a study of blood T cell repertoires in COVID-19. Across the whole study: Whether acute or convalescent, the COVID-19 samples came from the United States, Italy and Spain.

Original handling: Amplification from reference gene primers served as the basis for estimated nucleated cell counts. Clones were sequenced by immunoSEQ multiplex PCR, and TCRdb holds only the in-frame ones, with some missing. V, J and clone size were drawn from that table, and D and trimming were deduced from the DNA. The table records roughly 43,000 clones, approximately 80% of them present only once. Trimming removed 2 bases from V and 0 bases from J; junction bases left unmatched: 5. This CDR3 contains 16 residues. This TCR was recovered from a woman between 55 and 75 years old with acute or convalescent COVID-19. The chain carries TRBV23-1 and TRBJ2-3; 7 nucleotides match TRBD2. TRBV23-1 is classed as an ORF, of uncertain function. The source material was peripheral blood. In nucleotides, the CDR3 is TGCGCCAGCAGTCAAAGGACTAGAAGGAGCACAGATACGCAGTATTTT. Translated, it gives CASSQRTRRSTDTQYF.